One sample yielded the 28 T cell receptor beta chains listed below, sequenced in a study of shared clonotypes between healthy human individuals. Some clones are missing from TCRdb's copy, which holds only in-frame ones; the method was immunoSEQ multiplex PCR. The sample includes some 2.1 million clones, 80% to 95% of them seen just once. Positively selected for CCR7, the CD45RO-negative cells used as naive CD8 cells excluded terminally differentiated effector memory CD45RA+ cells. The sequenced sample was naive CD8+ T cells from PBMCs. The receptors shown here come from a man between 18 and 29 years old in good health. Some clones in this sample may be carry-over from other donors' samples.

This clone showed up just once. J is TRBJ2-5 and V is TRBV5-8; the D is unclear. In germline, CDR1 is SGHTS, CDR2 YDEGEE. The CDR3 is made up of 13 amino acids. V dropped 7 bases and J dropped 1 base, with 11 bases sitting between them. The CDR3: CASGVEAQETQYF. The CDR3 region has the DNA TGTGCCAGCGGAGTAGAGGCCCAAGAGACCCAGTACTTC.

The rearrangement links TRBV7-9 to TRBJ2-7, with 7 positions matching TRBD2. CDR1 is SEHNR and CDR2 is FQNEAQ in the germline V gene (reference sequence). The CDR3 runs to 15 residues. Trimming cost V 4 bases and J 2 bases; bases outside gene matches: 8. The CDR3 sequence is CASSSWTSTAYEQYF. Written as DNA, the CDR3 is TGTGCCAGCAGCTCCTGGACTAGTACAGCCTACGAGCAGTACTTC.

V is TRBV29-1 and J is TRBJ1-2; D is unresolved. This CDR3 has 14 residues. In germline, CDR1 is SQVTM, CDR2 ANQGSEA. Trimming left V 3 bases short and J 2 bases short, with 13 bases between. This CDR3 reads CSVDIGMTNYGYTF. CDR3 nucleotides: TGCAGCGTTGACATAGGGATGACGAACTATGGCTACACCTTC.

The gene calls are TRBV11-2 and TRBJ2-3, with unresolved D. The germline V gene encodes CDR1 SGHAT and CDR2 FQNNGV. V lost 4 bases to trimming and J lost 4 bases, with 9 bases between them. This CDR3 comprises 13 residues. CDR3 region: CASSSGVPDTQYF. The CDR3, as DNA: TGTGCCAGCAGCTCCGGCGTCCCAGATACGCAGTATTTT.

The J gene is TRBJ2-1, the V gene TRBV29-1; D may be TRBD1 or TRBD2 (5 bases each). Trimming cost V 3 bases and J 6 bases, with 15 bases left between them. The CDR3 spans 14 residues. The germline gives CDR1 SQVTM, CDR2 ANQGSEA. CDR3 protein: CSVEGVRPGNEQFF. DNA for the CDR3: TGCAGCGTTGAGGGGGTACGACCAGGCAATGAGCAGTTCTTC.

V usage is TRBV7-2 and J usage is TRBJ2-1; 7 bases fit TRBD2. After removal of 5 bases from V and 5 bases from J, the junction contained 9 bases not matched to a gene. CDR1 and CDR2 from the germline V gene are SGHTA and FQGNSA. The CDR3 has 15 amino acids. The DNA for the CDR3 is TGTGCCAGCAGCGGGGGAGCGGGGCTCAACAATGAGCAGTTCTTC. This codes for CASSGGAGLNNEQFF.

This chain uses TRBV7-9 with TRBJ1-1; perhaps TRBD1 as D (6 bases). Germline lookup yields CDR1 SEHNR and CDR2 FQNEAQ (reference sequence). CDR3 length: 15 residues. V shed 7 bases and J shed 0 bases, with 15 bases lying between them. Here the CDR3 DNA reads TGTGCCAGCACCGACGCACAGGGAATGAACACTGAAGCTTTCTTT. Amino acids: CASTDAQGMNTEAFF.

The V and J genes are TRBV7-6 and TRBJ2-5; D gene unclear. There are 13 residues in the CDR3. Trimming took off 5 bases at V and 1 base at J, with 8 bases between the two ends. Germline assignment: CDR1 SGHVS and CDR2 FNYEAQ. The CDR3 spells CASSQQLQETQYF. In DNA form, the CDR3 reads TGTGCCAGCAGCCAACAACTCCAAGAGACCCAGTACTTC.

This clone was seen only once. The V and J genes are TRBV15 and TRBJ1-1, with D tentatively TRBD1 (5 bases). Trimming removed 5 bases from V and 3 bases from J, with 10 bases in between. Per germline, CDR1 LNHNV and CDR2 YYDKDF (reference sequence). The CDR3 sequence is 13 residues long. CDR3 sequence (DNA): TGTGCCACCAGCGGGGGACGGTACACTGAAGCTTTCTTT. This gives the protein CATSGGRYTEAFF.

The V call is TRBV29-1, the J call TRBJ2-1, with D uncertain. CDR1 and CDR2 from the germline V gene are SQVTM and ANQGSEA. V lost 1 base, J lost 15 bases, and 7 bases lay in between. The CDR3 runs 9 residues. The chain's CDR3 is CSVEVGPFF. CDR3 coding DNA: TGCAGCGTTGAAGTAGGGCCGTTCTTC.

This clone occurred a few times. This chain uses TRBV6-6 with TRBJ1-1; D is unclear. V gave up 7 bases and J gave up 1 base, with 7 bases separating them. CDR3 length equals 12 residues. In germline, CDR1 is MNHNY, CDR2 SVGAGI (reference sequence). CDR3 DNA sequence: TGTGCCAGCATTCGGGGGAACACTGAAGCTTTCTTT. Its protein is CASIRGNTEAFF.

The count of this clone is one. This chain connects TRBV6-5 to TRBJ2-2; TRBD2 is a possible D gene (5 bases). The CDR3 is 13 residues long. Germline V CDR1 and CDR2: MNHEY, SVGAGI. The V gene lost 6 bases and the J gene lost 7 bases, with 12 bases spanning the gap. This chain's CDR3 is CASSPGFGGELFF. CDR3 nucleotide sequence: TGTGCCAGCAGCCCGGGATTTGGCGGGGAGCTGTTTTTT.

This clone was detected only a few times. The chain combines TRBV10-3 with TRBJ1-1; TRBD1 might be the D (6 bases). CDR1 ENHRY and CDR2 SYGVKD come from the germline V gene. The CDR3 consists of 14 residues. The V end lost 4 bases, the J end lost 4 bases, and 13 bases lay between the germline ends. The CDR3 DNA reads TGTGCCATCAGTGGGATGCCAGGGGTCACTGAAGCTTTCTTT. This translates into CAISGMPGVTEAFF.

The chain uses TRBV9 and TRBJ1-2, with D unclear. V lost 4 bases and J 2 bases, leaving 9 bases between the germline ends. Germline V lookup: CDR1 SGDLS, CDR2 YYNGEE. This CDR3 spans 13 amino acids. CDR3 residues: CASSPRENYGYTF. In nucleotides, the CDR3 is TGTGCCAGCAGCCCTCGAGAAAACTATGGCTACACCTTC.

The V call is TRBV7-2, the J call TRBJ2-7; 8 nucleotides line up with TRBD1. From germline, CDR1 is SGHTA and CDR2 FQGNSA. CDR3 length equals 16 residues. After removal of 2 bases from V and 3 bases from J, the junction contained 9 bases not matched to a gene. CDR3 in amino acids: CASSLQRQGTGYEQYF. The CDR3 DNA reads as TGTGCCAGCAGCTTACAACGACAGGGGACGGGCTACGAGCAGTACTTC.

The chain uses TRBV14 and TRBJ1-3; D remains unclear. Germline CDR1 and CDR2: SGHDN and FVKESK. The CDR3 has 15 amino acids. Trimming took off 0 bases at V and 4 bases at J, with 10 bases between the two ends. The CDR3 nucleotides read TGTGCCAGCAGCCAAGATTCGTATCGCGGAAACACCATATATTTT. This translates into CASSQDSYRGNTIYF.

This chain connects TRBV4-3 to TRBJ2-2; a weak D match, TRBD2 (6 bases). The CDR3 is 16 amino acids. Germline V CDR1 and CDR2: LGHNA, YSLEER. V was shortened by 0 bases and J by 8 bases, with 16 bases between the two germline ends. CDR3 residues: CASSQDGSGRGGELFF. The CDR3 nucleotides read TGCGCCAGCAGCCAAGATGGTAGCGGTCGCGGGGGGGAGCTGTTTTTT.

This clone was detected once. This CDR3 reads CASSEAVVLGPGEQYF. DNA of the CDR3: TGTGCCAGCAGTGAAGCAGTGGTTTTGGGGCCGGGCGAGCAGTACTTC. The rearrangement uses TRBV6-1 and TRBJ2-7, with D possibly TRBD1 on 5 matching bases. Trimming cost V 0 bases and J 6 bases, with 18 bases left between them. CDR1 and CDR2 (germline): MNHNS, SASEGT. The CDR3 contains 16 residues.

This chain connects TRBV28 to TRBJ1-4; D unclear. Between the trimmed V and J ends, which lost 3 bases and 4 bases, there was a span of 12 bases. Germline CDR1 reads MDHEN; CDR2 reads SYDVKM. The CDR3 is 15 amino acids. CDR3 in DNA: TGTGCCAGCAGTTTCGTAGGAGACTTTAATGAAAAACTGTTTTTT. Protein sequence: CASSFVGDFNEKLFF.

This sequence joins TRBV6-1 and TRBJ2-2, with 9 bases lining up with TRBD1. Germline V gene sequence: CDR1 MNHNS, CDR2 SASEGT. The CDR3 is 20 residues long. After removal of 4 bases from V and 6 bases from J, the junction contained 21 bases not matched to a gene. The CDR3 spells CASSALPGQGLGMVPGELFF. The CDR3 nucleotides are TGTGCCAGCAGTGCCCTTCCGGGACAGGGACTCGGAATGGTCCCCGGGGAGCTGTTTTTT.

V gene TRBV6-1 combines with J gene TRBJ2-3; TRBD2 might be the D (6 bases). V was shortened by 2 bases and J by 3 bases, with 9 bases between the two germline ends. The germline CDR1 and CDR2 sequences are MNHNS and SASEGT. The CDR3 extends over 14 amino acids. CDR3 nucleotide sequence: TGTGCCAGCAGTGAAAGGAGGGAGACAGATACGCAGTATTTT. Its protein product is CASSERRETDTQYF.

Comment on this clone: The sample has other DNA sequences that encode this CDR3 too. The chain couples TRBV27 to TRBJ2-1; 8 nucleotides agree with TRBD2. The CDR3 has 16 amino acids. Germline CDR1 reads MNHEY; CDR2 reads SMNVEV (reference sequence). Trimming at V came to 0 bases and at J to 3 bases, leaving 4 bases not matched to a gene. CDR3 residues: CASSLSPGTSYNEQFF. CDR3 DNA sequence: TGTGCCAGCAGTTTATCCCCCGGGACTAGCTACAATGAGCAGTTCTTC.

The chain couples TRBV28 to TRBJ1-2; weak D call: TRBD1 (5 bases). V was cut by 5 bases and J by 3 bases, with 13 bases left in between. CDR1 and CDR2 (germline): MDHEN, SYDVKM. The CDR3 consists of 14 residues. CDR3: CASSAGRRYYGYTF. As DNA, the CDR3 is TGTGCCAGCAGTGCAGGGCGTCGGTACTATGGCTACACCTTC.

This chain links TRBV2 with TRBJ2-2; 9 nucleotides line up with TRBD1. The V gene's germline CDR1 is SNHLY and CDR2 FYNNEI. The CDR3 sequence is 13 residues long. After removal of 8 bases from V and 5 bases from J, the junction contained 3 bases not matched to a gene. The CDR3 bases are TGTGCCAGCGGGACAGGGTGGACCGGGGAGCTGTTTTTT. It specifies CASGTGWTGELFF.

As DNA, the CDR3 is TGTGCCAGCAGCCCTATTTTAACCGCAGCTGGCTACACCTTC. Amino acid sequence: CASSPILTAAGYTF. V and J are TRBV14 and TRBJ1-2; D gene unclear. Germline V gene lookup returns CDR1 SGHDN and CDR2 FVKESK. Trimming pared 4 bases from V and 7 bases from J, leaving 16 bases between. This CDR3 has 14 residues.

The chain links TRBV4-3 to TRBJ2-3; D might be TRBD2 (6 bases). The CDR3 contains 14 residues. Trimming pared 5 bases from V and 4 bases from J, leaving 13 bases between. Looked up from germline, CDR1 is LGHNA and CDR2 is YSLEER. CDR3 sequence reads: CASSGRDRADTQYF. CDR3 sequence (DNA): TGCGCCAGCAGCGGGCGGGATCGGGCAGATACGCAGTATTTT.

As for this clone: Different DNA sequences within this sample yield the same CDR3. The CDR3 sequence is CASSEVGLGYEQYF. The CDR3 DNA reads as TGTGCCAGCAGTGAAGTGGGGCTTGGGTACGAGCAGTACTTC. V usage is TRBV6-1 and J usage is TRBJ2-7, with a possible D match to TRBD1 (5 bases). This CDR3 region has 14 residues. Looked up from germline, CDR1 is MNHNS and CDR2 is SASEGT. V gave up 1 base and J gave up 4 bases, with 11 bases separating them.

This chain links TRBV4-2 with TRBJ1-2; unclear D gene. CDR1 LGHNA and CDR2 YNFKEQ come from the germline V gene. V lost 2 bases and J 4 bases, leaving 11 bases between the germline ends. The CDR3 extends over 14 amino acids. CDR3 sequence reads: CASSQPGGIYGYTF. The CDR3 DNA reads TGTGCCAGCAGCCAACCGGGAGGGATCTATGGCTACACCTTC.